This T cell receptor beta chain was profiled in a study of breast tumors, draining lymph nodes, adjacent tissues. TCRdb re-called the multiplex PCR reads through MiXCR, storing one row per CDR3 protein. The data hold about 140,000 distinct CDR3 sequences, with under 25% observed a single time. This clonotype showed up many times. Its antigen is not identified. Samples came from axillary lymph nodes draining the breast cancer. The CDR3 is 16 residues long. The V segment lost 7 bases and the J segment 2 bases; nucleotides outside the gene matches: 16. Germline values: CDR1 DFQATT, CDR2 SNEGSKA (reference sequence). Study-level findings and limits: Luminal-like breast cancer showed significantly higher tumor–nontumor repertoire similarity than basal-like. Tumor TCR diversity was below lymph nodes but above nontumor tissue. Findings are consistent with lymph node origin and intratumoral expansion of most tumor T cells.

Sample: axillary lymph node tissue. The clonotype comes from a female donor with breast cancer. Some clones in this sample may be carry-over from other donors' samples. This sequence joins TRBV20-1 and TRBJ2-7; 8 bases map to TRBD2. The CDR3 sequence is CSVEGPSGSRPYEQYF. The CDR3 region has the DNA TGCAGTGTAGAAGGCCCCAGCGGGAGTAGGCCCTACGAGCAGTACTTC.